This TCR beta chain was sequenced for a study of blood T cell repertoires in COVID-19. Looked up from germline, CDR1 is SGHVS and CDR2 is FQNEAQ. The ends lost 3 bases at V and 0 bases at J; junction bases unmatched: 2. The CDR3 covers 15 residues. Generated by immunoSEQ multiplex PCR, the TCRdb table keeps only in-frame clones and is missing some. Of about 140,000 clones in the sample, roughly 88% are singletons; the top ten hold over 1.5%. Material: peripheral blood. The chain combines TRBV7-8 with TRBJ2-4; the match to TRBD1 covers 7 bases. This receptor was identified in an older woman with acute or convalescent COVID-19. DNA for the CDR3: TGTGCCAGCAGCTTGGGACAGAGAGCCAAAAACATTCAGTACTTC. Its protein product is CASSLGQRAKNIQYF. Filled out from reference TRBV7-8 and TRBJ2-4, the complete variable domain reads GAGVSQSPRYKVAKRGQDVALRCDPISGHVSLFWYQQALGQGPEFLTYFQNEAQLDKSGLPSDRFFAERPEGSVSTLKIQRTQQEDSAVYLCASSLGQRAKNIQYFGAGTRLSVL.